A single T cell receptor beta chain is shown here with its context. This sample is drawn from a study of tumor-infiltrating lymphocytes in oesophageal squamous cell carcinoma. One entry per CDR3 protein results from TCRdb running MiXCR on the PCR reads. The sample includes approximately 20,000 distinct CDR3 sequences, 36% of them seen just once. The V end was cut by 3 bases, the J end by 2 bases, with 15 bases between. Germline loops: CDR1 SGDLS, CDR2 YYNGEE. The CDR3 spans 16 residues. The sequencing sample was made of esophageal tumor tissue. The J gene is TRBJ2-1, the V gene TRBV9; possible D gene TRBD1, 6 bases. This sequence originates from a male donor with esophageal squamous cell carcinoma. The CDR3: CASSAHGQPTYNEQFF. CDR3 DNA: TGTGCCAGCAGCGCCCACGGACAGCCAACCTACAATGAGCAGTTCTTC.